This TCR beta chain was identified in a study of post-analysis software for immune sequencing data. Study-level information: Included courses were relapsing-remitting and secondary progressive multiple sclerosis; progressive-relapsing multiple sclerosis was also included.

Overall study results and limits: Significantly decreased normalized Chao1 diversity was recorded for multiple sclerosis patients relative to controls. Four or five TRBV segments, including TRBV5-6, TRBV5-1 and TRBV20-1, were more frequent in patients than controls. Batch-mates among the samples co-clustered strongly by F measure.

This CDR3 contains 14 residues. Trimming pared 1 base from V and 0 bases from J, leaving 6 bases between. Germline values: CDR1 SGHRS, CDR2 YFSETQ. The library was made from cDNA and included unique molecular identifiers. Input populations of about 0.9 to 10 million T cells gave rise to approximately 500,000 cDNA molecules. In TCRdb, the PCR reads were re-called with MiXCR into one record per CDR3 protein. The data contain roughly 540,000 distinct CDR3 sequences, around a third of them seen just once; the ten biggest clones take up about 6%. In regard to this clonotype: What it binds is unknown.

The chain employs TRBV5-1 and TRBJ2-3; no definite D call. The sequenced material came from blood. The source of this sequence is a girl younger than 18 with multiple sclerosis. The CDR3 loop is CASSLHGSTDTQYF. The CDR3, as DNA: TGCGCCAGCAGCTTGCACGGGAGCACAGATACGCAGTATTTT.